Below, 19 T cell receptor beta chains from the same sample are listed, as sequenced in a study of CD8+ T cells in alopecia areata. Sample treatment: oral pan-JAK inhibitor, 5-10 mg twice daily. cDNA prepared by RNA extraction and subsequent reverse transcription served as the template for sequencing. Assay used: immunoSEQ multiplex PCR; TCRdb lists only in-frame clones, some missing. Among approximately 210,000 clones listed, 60% to 70% were seen once. Source: CD4+ T cells sorted from blood, taken at week 4, from a patient treated with tofacitinib. All receptors come from a human donor with alopecia areata.

V gene TRBV29-1 combines with J gene TRBJ2-3, with TRBD1 matching 7 bases. Germline V lookup: CDR1 SQVTM, CDR2 ANQGSEA. This CDR3 region has 13 residues. V gave up 6 bases and J gave up 2 bases; unmatched junction bases: 5. CDR3 protein: CSVTGTVTDTQYF. The CDR3, as DNA: TGCAGCGTCACAGGGACAGTCACAGATACGCAGTATTTT.

The gene calls are TRBV30 and TRBJ2-7, with 12 bases matching TRBD2. V lost 2 bases and J lost 1; bases outside the gene matches: 6. The germline gives CDR1 GTSNPN, CDR2 SVGIG (reference sequence). The CDR3 extends over 16 amino acids. The CDR3 loop is CAWSPLLAGGSYEQYF. The CDR3 nucleotides are TGTGCCTGGAGTCCCTTACTAGCGGGGGGTTCCTACGAGCAGTACTTC.

Only a few counts were recorded for this clone. The rearrangement joins TRBV29-1 to TRBJ2-3; TRBD2 matches 14 bases. V lost 7 bases to trimming and J lost 6 bases; unmatched junction nucleotides: 12. The CDR3 has 16 amino acids. Germline V gives CDR1 SQVTM, CDR2 ANQGSEA. CDR3 in DNA: TGCAGCGCCGCCACCGGACTAGCGGGGGGAACGGATACGCAGTATTTT. Translated: CSAATGLAGGTDTQYF.

This clone was recorded only once. V usage is TRBV7-9 and J usage is TRBJ2-3, with a weak D call TRBD2 (6 bases). Trimming took 1 base from V and 4 from J, leaving 15 bases between them. Per germline, CDR1 SEHNR and CDR2 FQNEAQ (reference sequence). This CDR3 has 16 residues. The chain's CDR3 is CASSLVAGWAADTQYF. CDR3 DNA sequence: TGTGCCAGCAGCTTAGTTGCGGGGTGGGCCGCAGATACGCAGTATTTT.

As DNA, the CDR3 is TGTGCCAGCAGGGGGACAGGGGGAGGAAACATTCAGTACTTC. Its translation: CASRGTGGGNIQYF. The chain joins TRBV2 to TRBJ2-4, with 11 bases that match TRBD1. In germline, CDR1 is SNHLY, CDR2 FYNNEI. CDR3 size: 14 residues. V was pared by 6 bases and J by 6 bases, with 4 bases of the junction left unmatched. Full variable domain (rest looked up from reference TRBV2 and TRBJ2-4): EPEVTQTPSHQVTQMGQEVILRCVPISNHLYFYWYRQILGQKVEFLVSFYNNEISEKSEIFDDQFSVERPDGSNFTLKIRSTKLEDSAMYFCASRGTGGGNIQYFGAGTRLSVL.

This rearrangement joins TRBV7-9 to TRBJ2-5; D unresolved. CDR1 is SEHNR, CDR2 FQNEAQ, per germline (reference sequence). With 2 bases removed from V and 5 bases from J, the gap between germline ends came to 9 bases. The CDR3 consists of 13 residues. CDR3 amino acids: CASSLTSRETQYF. CDR3 DNA: TGTGCCAGCAGCTTAACCTCCCGGGAGACCCAGTACTTC.

The rearrangement links TRBV27 to TRBJ1-2; D is unresolved. The CDR3 is made up of 14 amino acids. Trimming pared 2 bases from V and 3 bases from J, leaving 10 bases between. Germline CDR1 reads MNHEY; CDR2 reads SMNVEV (reference sequence). Here the CDR3 reads CASSLRRVDYGYTF. CDR3 DNA sequence: TGTGCCAGCAGTTTAAGGAGGGTAGACTATGGCTACACCTTC.

This clone has a handful of counts. The chain employs TRBV11-2 and TRBJ2-7, with D hard to call. The V gene's germline CDR1 is SGHAT and CDR2 FQNNGV. The CDR3 has 11 residues. With 8 bases removed from V and 2 bases from J, the gap between germline ends came to 7 bases. The CDR3 is CASGPPYEQYF. CDR3 coding DNA: TGTGCCAGCGGCCCACCCTACGAGCAGTACTTC. Full variable domain (remainder filled in from reference TRBV11-2 and TRBJ2-7): EAGVAQSPRYKIIEKRQSVAFWCNPISGHATLYWYQQILGQGPKLLIQFQNNGVVDDSQLPKDRFSAERLKGVDSTLKIQPAKLEDSAVYLCASGPPYEQYFGPGTRLTVT.

This chain uses TRBV6-1 with TRBJ1-1; D unresolved. This CDR3 is built from 14 residues. The ends were cut back, 2 bases at V and 8 bases at J, with 15 bases in the middle. CDR1 MNHNS and CDR2 SASEGT come from the germline V gene. CDR3 DNA: TGTGCCAGCAGTGAATCGAGTTCGGCGGGGGAAGCTTTCTTT. Translation gives CASSESSSAGEAFF.

The rearrangement joins TRBV7-6 to TRBJ2-5; 7 bases fit TRBD1. This CDR3 comprises 14 residues. The germline V gene has CDR1 SGHVS and CDR2 FNYEAQ. Trimming cost V 2 bases and J 4 bases; bases outside gene matches: 4. In nucleotides, the CDR3 is TGTGCCAGCAGCTTAACGGGACAGCGAGAGACCCAGTACTTC. It translates to CASSLTGQRETQYF.

This chain connects TRBV29-1 to TRBJ2-1; 11 nucleotides agree with TRBD2. Trimming took 7 bases from V and 2 from J; bases not matched to a gene: 4. The CDR3 consists of 14 residues. The V gene's germline CDR1 is SQVTM and CDR2 ANQGSEA. In DNA form, the CDR3 reads TGCAGCGCCTCGACTAGCGGGGCCTACAATGAGCAGTTCTTC. It codes for CSASTSGAYNEQFF.

This clone turned up a few times. The V call is TRBV5-1, the J call TRBJ1-5, with D unclear. Trimming removed 0 bases from V and 2 bases from J, with 9 bases in between. The CDR3 extends over 15 amino acids. Germline CDR1 SGHRS, CDR2 YFSETQ. The CDR3 region has the DNA TGCGCCAGCAGCTTGGATAGCTATGGCAATCAGCCCCAGCATTTT. This codes for CASSLDSYGNQPQHF. The full variable domain, rest sourced from reference TRBV5-1 and TRBJ1-5, is KAGVTQTPRYLIKTRGQQVTLSCSPISGHRSVSWYQQTPGQGLQFLFEYFSETQRNKGNFPGRFSGRQFSNSRSEMNVSTLELGDSALYLCASSLDSYGNQPQHFGDGTRLSIL.

The chain carries TRBV28 and TRBJ1-4; the D is unclear. There are 14 residues in the CDR3. The V gene lost 5 bases and the J gene lost 6 bases, with 13 bases spanning the gap. The germline V gene encodes CDR1 MDHEN and CDR2 SYDVKM. The CDR3, as DNA: TGTGCCAGCAGTGATCCCGACACTTATGAAAAACTGTTTTTT. It codes for CASSDPDTYEKLFF.

The gene calls are TRBV5-1 and TRBJ2-7, with TRBD1 matching 7 bases. The germline gives CDR1 SGHRS, CDR2 YFSETQ. The J segment lost 0 bases and the V segment lost 4 bases, leaving 13 bases of the junction unmatched. The CDR3 spans 17 residues. The CDR3 nucleotides read TGCGCCAGCAGCCCCCTCACAGGGGAAAGGCTCTCCTACGAGCAGTACTTC. It encodes CASSPLTGERLSYEQYF.

The chain uses TRBV19 and TRBJ1-1; perhaps TRBD1 as D (5 bases). The CDR3 runs to 14 residues. Trimming removed 1 base at V and 1 base at J, with 7 bases between. Per germline, CDR1 LNHDA and CDR2 SQIVND (reference sequence). In DNA form, the CDR3 reads TGTGCCAGTAGTATAGGACAGCCGAACACTGAAGCTTTCTTT. Amino acid sequence: CASSIGQPNTEAFF. The variable domain in full, with the rest retrieved from reference TRBV19 and TRBJ1-1, is DGGITQSPKYLFRKEGQNVTLSCEQNLNHDAMYWYRQDPGQGLRLIYYSQIVNDFQKGDIAEGYSVSREKKESFPLTVTSAQKNPTAFYLCASSIGQPNTEAFFGQGTRLTVV.

The V and J genes are TRBV2 and TRBJ2-5; D remains ambiguous. V lost 5 bases and J 2 bases, leaving 3 bases between the germline ends. The CDR3 has 11 amino acids. Germline V gene data show CDR1 as SNHLY and CDR2 as FYNNEI. The DNA for the CDR3 is TGTGCCAGCAGTTTTCAAGAGACCCAGTACTTC. As protein: CASSFQETQYF.

This chain uses TRBV4-2 with TRBJ1-2; D is unclear. Germline V gene data show CDR1 as LGHNA and CDR2 as YNFKEQ. There are 16 residues in the CDR3. Trimming removed 0 bases at V and 4 bases at J, with 15 bases between. CDR3: CASSQERTPAGYGYTF. In nucleotides, the CDR3 is TGTGCCAGCAGCCAAGAACGAACACCTGCGGGCTATGGCTACACCTTC.

This clone was counted only a few times. The gene calls are TRBV7-6 and TRBJ2-7, with TRBD1 identical over 8 bases. After removal of 5 bases from V and 5 bases from J, the junction contained 5 bases not matched to a gene. Germline V gene data show CDR1 as SGHVS and CDR2 as FNYEAQ. The CDR3 length is 13 residues. CDR3 nucleotides: TGTGCCAGCAGCCAATACAGGGGGAACGAGCAGTACTTC. It encodes CASSQYRGNEQYF.

The V gene is TRBV19, the J gene TRBJ1-2, with D possibly TRBD1 on 5 matching bases. The ends were cut back, 5 bases at V and 4 bases at J, with 11 bases in the middle. The CDR3 totals 13 residues. The germline V gene encodes CDR1 LNHDA and CDR2 SQIVND (reference sequence). The DNA for the CDR3 is TGTGCCAGTAGTGCCGGGACGGGCTATGGCTACACCTTC. It translates to CASSAGTGYGYTF.